The entry below describes one TCR beta chain. It has no known antigen specificity. Per-base quality was not reported, and no clone a single base away is much larger than it. These data come from a study of identical twins (dated by TCRdb to the mid-2010s). Notes on the research overall: To test whether fetal clonotypes persist, this study deep-sequenced TCR alpha and beta repertoires from monozygotic twins, from unrelated adults of various ages, and from cord blood. To rule out contamination, replicate twin experiments were performed at different times with different library preparation protocols. On the study overall, not on this receptor specifically: Compared with coincidental sharing between unrelated individuals, out-of-frame TCR alpha sequences shared between twins had an excess of sequences with low generation probability. In monozygotic twins, recombination models systematically underestimated out-of-frame TCR alpha sharing, but the models matched the sharing seen between unrelated individuals. Zero-insertion analyses could be partly confounded by invariant T cells such as MAIT and iNKT, though diverse VJ usage argued against such confounding for most clonotypes. Fewer insertions were carried by abundant cord blood beta clonotypes, a similar but weaker trend appeared in young adult naive repertoires, and no such trend appeared in memory repertoires. Excess twin sharing in beta out-of-frame sequences was weaker because fewer shared sequences lowered the signal-to-noise ratio. Because the same donors could not be followed over many years, the conclusions relied on cross-sectional statistical analysis.

Library prep was done by 5' RACE. The instrument was an Illumina HiSeq 2000. Template switching added a universal primer binding site, and the final cDNA carried a unique molecular identifier that allowed TCR cDNA molecules to be counted accurately. Specific primers in the conserved constant-segment region were used to synthesize first-strand cDNA for the TCR alpha and beta chains. To control for contamination, each cDNA library was double barcoded with a SMART-Mk sample barcode plus Illumina barcodes. Two successive PCR steps introduced TruSeq adapter sequences along with Illumina sample barcodes. The Illumina HiSeq platform was used with custom primers to sequence TCR alpha and beta cDNA libraries. In the authors' own workflow: MiGEC was used to process raw reads and extract unique molecular identifiers, and MiXCR was used to find CDR3 positions. Recombination models were inferred per individual with the repgenHMM and IGoR tools using an EM algorithm. Shared clonotypes were analyzed with the tcR package in R, and sharing was normalized by the product of cloneset sizes. To study raw recombination without the effects of thymic and clonal selection, out-of-frame nonproductive sequences were analyzed. The raw public reads went through TCRdb reprocessing: fastp at Q25, MiXCR clone calling, in-frame beta chains kept. Each CDR3 protein gets just one entry, which takes the most common genes and DNA from the rows behind it. The V and J calls were not made by the authors but by TCRdb's processing. The sample table records fewer than 900,000 distinct CDR3 sequences; over 20% of these occur just once. Approximately 4.5% of the sample belongs to the ten largest clones.

Every donor in the study was a healthy Caucasian. Three pairs of female monozygotic twins, all aged roughly 18 to 29 years, made up the twin cohort. The RNA used for TCR libraries was isolated from peripheral blood mononuclear cells. The same data also went into a second study, on T cells expressing NK-cell markers. Taken from the second paper: TCR beta-chain repertoires were profiled in sorted CD3+CD56+NKG2C+, CD3+CD56+NKG2C- and CD3+CD56-NKG2C+ T-cell subsets from about 8 donors. Among the eight sequenced donors, only one was HCMV-seronegative, while the other seven were HCMV-seropositive. To restrict sorting to alphabetaTCR-expressing T cells, an anti-gammadeltaTCR antibody was added in several experiments. For six donors, the dominant CD3+CD56+NKG2C+ clonotypes were among the top 10 CD8+ clonotypes and accounted for roughly 1.0-8% of CD8+ T cells. Those dominant clonotypes were again the most abundant among CD3+CD56-NKG2C+ cells in four donors, at about 28.3-60.1%. Whether the expanded NKG2C-expressing T cell clones were specific for HCMV antigens remained unclear. The eight sequenced donors were randomly selected healthy volunteers, three men and five women. To determine HCMV serostatus, a commercial ELISA kit was used to detect HCMV-specific IgG in serum. Bulk peripheral blood T-cell repertoires were additionally sequenced from unsorted PBMC for about 6 donors. Reads were demultiplexed and grouped by UMI with MIGEC, and clonotypes were assembled and quantified with MiTCR. To remove erroneous sequences, TCR cDNA sequences were retained only when supported by two or more reads. The tcR package was used for downstream repertoire analysis, and clonotypes were matched between fractions using CDR3 nucleotide sequence together with V segment. Antigen specificity was annotated against VDJdb with VDJmatch, allowing one amino acid substitution in CDR3.

The receptor comes from a woman between 18 and 30 years old in good health. Sequencing was performed on PBMCs.

The nucleotide sequence is TGCGCCAGCAGCTTTGATCCGGGACTACCAGATACAGATACGCAGTATTTT. Translated, it gives CASSFDPGLPDTDTQYF. This receptor chain uses TRBV5-1 and TRBJ2-3; 7 middle bases align to TRBD2. Compared with germline, V lacks 2 bases and J lacks 3 bases; bases without a gene match: 12. Counted from cysteine to phenylalanine, this CDR3 has 17 amino acids. The sequence is cut down to CDR3 DNA, 51 bases in frame from base 1. In the germline V gene, CDR1 corresponds to SGHRS and CDR2 to YFSETQ.